One and the same sample provided the 32 T cell receptor beta chains below, sequenced in a study of T cell responses to AZD1222 COVID-19 vaccine. The repertoire was sequenced with immunoSEQ multiplex PCR; TCRdb's copy has only in-frame clones and lacks some. The repertoire holds approximately 150,000 clones, with roughly nine tenths as singletons. Sequencing used peripheral blood, obtained on day 0 of AZD1222 vaccination. The source is an adult in good health.

This clone was observed a single time. The rearrangement joins TRBV18 to TRBJ1-2; maybe TRBD1 (6 bases). Per germline, CDR1 KGHSH and CDR2 LQKENI. The V end lost 4 bases, the J end lost 6 bases, and 15 bases lay between the germline ends. The CDR3 totals 14 residues. CDR3 bases: TGTGCCAGCTCACATTCGGGGGGGCTTGATGGCTACACCTTC. This translates into CASSHSGGLDGYTF.

The chain joins TRBV4-3 to TRBJ2-7; 7 bases fit TRBD2. The germline V gene encodes CDR1 LGHNA and CDR2 YSLEER. The CDR3 sequence is 17 residues long. J was trimmed by 5 bases and V by 0 bases; bases with no gene match: 13. CDR3 sequence (DNA): TGCGCCAGCAGCCAAGATTTGGGAGGGAGGGCTAACAACGAGCAGTACTTC. It is translated as CASSQDLGGRANNEQYF.

The chain employs TRBV4-1 and TRBJ2-7, with TRBD1 matching 8 bases. This CDR3 is built from 14 residues. Per germline, CDR1 MGHRA and CDR2 YSYEKL. V dropped 5 bases and J dropped 6; count of bases not matched to a gene: 9. As DNA, the CDR3 is TGCGCCAGCAGCTCCCTGACAGGGGAGGCCGAGCAGTACTTC. Translating it yields CASSSLTGEAEQYF.

The gene calls are TRBV5-1 and TRBJ2-3; 10 bases line up with TRBD2. Trimming took 4 bases from V and 4 from J; bases not matched to a gene: 9. This CDR3 has 16 residues. Germline CDR1 reads SGHRS; CDR2 reads YFSETQ. The CDR3 DNA reads TGCGCCAGCAGCCCCCCTCGGCTAGCGGGAGCAGATACGCAGTATTTT. This gives the protein CASSPPRLAGADTQYF.

This rearrangement joins TRBV20-1 to TRBJ2-1, with D possibly TRBD1 on 6 matching bases. The germline gives CDR1 DFQATT, CDR2 SNEGSKA (reference sequence). The CDR3 is 11 amino acids. The V end was cut by 4 bases, the J end by 8 bases, with 9 bases between. The CDR3 DNA reads TGCAGTGCTACCAACAGGGATGAGCAGTTCTTC. It is translated as CSATNRDEQFF.

This clone was found once. The chain couples TRBV18 to TRBJ2-1, with D unclear. Germline assignment: CDR1 KGHSH and CDR2 LQKENI. V was shortened by 4 bases and J by 0 bases, with 10 bases between the two germline ends. This CDR3 has 15 residues. As DNA, the CDR3 is TGTGCCAGCTCACAAAGTGTTAGCTCCTACAATGAGCAGTTCTTC. It specifies CASSQSVSSYNEQFF.

This clone was seen once. The chain has TRBV11-2 and TRBJ1-4; D gene uncertain. Germline values: CDR1 SGHAT, CDR2 FQNNGV. The CDR3 is 16 amino acids. The V end lost 1 base, the J end lost 0 bases, and 9 bases lay between the germline ends. In DNA form, the CDR3 reads TGTGCCAGCAGCTTAGCGGGGATCGCAACTAATGAAAAACTGTTTTTT. Translating it yields CASSLAGIATNEKLFF. Using reference TRBV11-2 and TRBJ1-4 for the parts outside the CDR3, the full variable domain is EAGVAQSPRYKIIEKRQSVAFWCNPISGHATLYWYQQILGQGPKLLIQFQNNGVVDDSQLPKDRFSAERLKGVDSTLKIQPAKLEDSAVYLCASSLAGIATNEKLFFGSGTQLSVL.

The chain recombines TRBV7-2 with TRBJ2-3; tentative D call: TRBD2 (6 bases). Germline V gene sequence: CDR1 SGHTA, CDR2 FQGNSA. Deletions cut 5 bases from V and 2 bases from J, with 14 bases between. The CDR3 loop spans 15 amino acids. The CDR3, as DNA: TGTGCCAGCAGCCCTTGGGGAGGCCCCACAGATACGCAGTATTTT. The encoded protein is CASSPWGGPTDTQYF. The full variable domain, with the rest looked up from reference TRBV7-2 and TRBJ2-3, is GAGVSQSPSNKVTEKGKDVELRCDPISGHTALYWYRQSLGQGLEFLIYFQGNSAPDKSGLPSDRFSAERTGGSVSTLTIQRTQQEDSAVYLCASSPWGGPTDTQYFGPGTRLTVL.

The V call is TRBV5-1, the J call TRBJ1-6, with TRBD1 matching 8 bases. CDR3 size: 15 residues. Per germline, CDR1 SGHRS and CDR2 YFSETQ. The V segment lost 2 bases and the J segment 6 bases; nucleotides outside the gene matches: 4. The CDR3 DNA sequence: TGCGCCAGCAGCTTCGGACAGGGCGGTAATTCACCCCTCCACTTT. Protein sequence: CASSFGQGGNSPLHF.

This rearrangement joins TRBV28 to TRBJ2-6, with no clear D. Trimming took off 6 bases at V and 0 bases at J, with 9 bases between the two ends. The CDR3 length is 15 residues. Germline V gene data show CDR1 as MDHEN and CDR2 as SYDVKM. This chain's CDR3 is CASRGFSSGANVLTF. The CDR3 DNA reads TGTGCCAGCAGGGGCTTTAGCTCTGGGGCCAACGTCCTGACTTTC.

The chain is built from TRBV19 and TRBJ2-7, with 13 bases that match TRBD2. The CDR3 spans 14 residues. Germline CDR1 and CDR2: LNHDA and SQIVND (reference sequence). Trimming at V came to 3 bases and at J to 7 bases, leaving 3 bases not matched to a gene. The CDR3 DNA reads as TGTGCCAGTAGTATTGGACTAGCGGGAGTTGAGCAGTACTTC. Translating it yields CASSIGLAGVEQYF.

V and J are TRBV11-2 and TRBJ1-2; D remains unclear. Germline CDR1 SGHAT, CDR2 FQNNGV. The CDR3 consists of 15 residues. V lost 5 bases and J 0 bases, leaving 13 bases between the germline ends. As DNA, the CDR3 is TGTGCCAGCAGCCCCGGGCCTATATCTAACTATGGCTACACCTTC. Protein: CASSPGPISNYGYTF. The full variable domain, its missing parts supplied by reference TRBV11-2 and TRBJ1-2, is EAGVAQSPRYKIIEKRQSVAFWCNPISGHATLYWYQQILGQGPKLLIQFQNNGVVDDSQLPKDRFSAERLKGVDSTLKIQPAKLEDSAVYLCASSPGPISNYGYTFGSGTRLTVV.

The V call is TRBV5-6, the J call TRBJ1-2; no clear D gene. CDR1 is SGHDT, CDR2 YYEEEE, per germline. Deletions cut 1 base from V and 8 bases from J, with 12 bases between. This CDR3 has 13 residues. DNA of the CDR3: TGTGCCAGCAGCTTGCGGGGTGAGGGCGGCTACACCTTC. It encodes CASSLRGEGGYTF.

The genes are TRBV19 and TRBJ1-5, with TRBD1 as a possible D gene (5 bases). Per the germline V gene, CDR1 is LNHDA and CDR2 is SQIVND (reference sequence). V gave up 3 bases and J gave up 5 bases, with 11 bases separating them. There are 14 residues in the CDR3. The CDR3 region is CASSIGREDQPQHF. CDR3 coding DNA: TGTGCCAGTAGTATCGGCAGGGAGGATCAGCCCCAGCATTTT. Full variable domain (rest looked up from reference TRBV19 and TRBJ1-5): DGGITQSPKYLFRKEGQNVTLSCEQNLNHDAMYWYRQDPGQGLRLIYYSQIVNDFQKGDIAEGYSVSREKKESFPLTVTSAQKNPTAFYLCASSIGREDQPQHFGDGTRLSIL.

The chain uses TRBV27 and TRBJ1-6, with D possibly matching TRBD1 (5 bases). Germline V CDR1 and CDR2: MNHEY, SMNVEV (reference sequence). Trimming took 3 bases from V and 6 from J, leaving 12 bases between them. The CDR3 is 15 amino acids. CDR3 loop: CASSFGGRSNSPLHF. In DNA form, the CDR3 reads TGTGCCAGCAGTTTTGGGGGACGGAGTAATTCACCCCTCCACTTT.

The chain is built from TRBV30 and TRBJ1-3; D gene unclear. Germline V lookup: CDR1 GTSNPN, CDR2 SVGIG (reference sequence). Deletions cut 2 bases from V and 0 bases from J, with 5 bases between. The CDR3 is 13 residues long. The CDR3: CAWSLSSGNTIYF. The DNA of the CDR3 is TGTGCCTGGAGTTTAAGCTCTGGAAACACCATATATTTT.

The gene calls are TRBV19 and TRBJ2-1, with a tentative D call TRBD2 (5 bases). This CDR3 is 15 amino acids long. Trimming left V 2 bases short and J 0 bases short, with 8 bases between. CDR1 is LNHDA and CDR2 is SQIVND in the germline V gene (reference sequence). The CDR3 sequence is CASSILGSSYNEQFF. The CDR3 DNA reads TGTGCCAGTAGTATACTAGGGAGCTCCTACAATGAGCAGTTCTTC.

V and J are TRBV5-1 and TRBJ2-7; D is undetermined. Between the trimmed V and J ends, which lost 7 bases and 3 bases, there was a span of 14 bases. The CDR3 totals 13 residues. Germline CDR1 is SGHRS and CDR2 is YFSETQ. Here the CDR3 DNA reads TGCGCCAGCGCCGGCGGAGAGAACTACGAGCAGTACTTC. Translated: CASAGGENYEQYF.

The J gene is TRBJ1-2, the V gene TRBV6-6; D is unclear. The CDR3 has 16 amino acids. Germline loops: CDR1 MNHNY, CDR2 SVGAGI (reference sequence). V was pared by 0 bases and J by 2 bases, with 13 bases between. The CDR3 DNA reads TGTGCCAGCAGTTACTCGAGTGAACTTCAGAACTATGGCTACACCTTC. Protein sequence: CASSYSSELQNYGYTF.

CDR3: CSVGGLAGGYEQYF. In nucleotides, the CDR3 is TGCAGCGTTGGGGGACTAGCGGGGGGATACGAGCAGTACTTC. The gene calls are TRBV29-1 and TRBJ2-7, with TRBD2 matching over 15 bases. The V and J ends lost 4 bases and 4 bases, in that order; junction bases with no gene match: 2. Germline CDR1 SQVTM, CDR2 ANQGSEA. CDR3 size: 14 residues.

The chain couples TRBV7-2 to TRBJ1-1, with 7 bases that match TRBD1. Unmatched junction bases numbered 8, after V lost 3 bases and J lost 4 bases. The germline gives CDR1 SGHTA, CDR2 FQGNSA. The CDR3 length is 15 residues. CDR3 region: CASSLPTGRFTEAFF. For the CDR3, the DNA is TGTGCCAGCAGCTTGCCGACAGGGAGGTTCACTGAAGCTTTCTTT. The full variable domain, its missing parts supplied by reference TRBV7-2 and TRBJ1-1, is GAGVSQSPSNKVTEKGKDVELRCDPISGHTALYWYRQSLGQGLEFLIYFQGNSAPDKSGLPSDRFSAERTGGSVSTLTIQRTQQEDSAVYLCASSLPTGRFTEAFFGQGTRLTVV.

The rearrangement joins TRBV10-3 to TRBJ1-1; no firm D call. This CDR3 has 13 residues. The V end was cut by 10 bases, the J end by 0 bases, with 12 bases between. Germline V gene data show CDR1 as ENHRY and CDR2 as SYGVKD. The CDR3 DNA is TGTGCCACGAGAGAGCAACTGAACACTGAAGCTTTCTTT. Its translation: CATREQLNTEAFF.

This clone was observed once. This chain links TRBV5-1 with TRBJ2-5, with 9 bases identical to TRBD2. Germline CDR1 SGHRS, CDR2 YFSETQ. The CDR3 runs 17 residues. Trimming removed 5 bases from V and 0 bases from J; junction bases left unmatched: 11. CDR3 loop: CASRSGVAGVDQETQYF. The DNA of the CDR3 is TGCGCCAGCAGATCCGGGGTAGCGGGAGTCGACCAAGAGACCCAGTACTTC.

The chain employs TRBV19 and TRBJ1-1, with 8 bases identical to TRBD1. Germline CDR1 and CDR2: LNHDA and SQIVND (reference sequence). Trimming at V came to 5 bases and at J to 5 bases, leaving 7 bases not matched to a gene. This CDR3 is built from 14 residues. CDR3 in DNA: TGTGCCAGTAGTTGGACAGGGTATAAAACTGAAGCTTTCTTT. It yields the protein CASSWTGYKTEAFF.

The rearrangement uses TRBV19 and TRBJ2-1; 7 bases line up with TRBD2. Germline values: CDR1 LNHDA, CDR2 SQIVND (reference sequence). The CDR3 extends over 16 amino acids. J gave up 4 bases and V 7 bases, and 13 bases lay outside the gene matches. The CDR3 region is CASTTTGGSRYNEQFF. CDR3 in DNA: TGTGCCAGTACCACAACCGGCGGGAGTAGGTACAATGAGCAGTTCTTC.

The chain couples TRBV7-9 to TRBJ1-1; D gene ambiguous. The length of the CDR3 is 15 residues. The germline CDR1 and CDR2 sequences are SEHNR and FQNEAQ (reference sequence). The V end was cut by 2 bases, the J end by 0 bases, with 10 bases between. The chain's CDR3 is CASSLTGGLNTEAFF. DNA of the CDR3: TGTGCCAGCAGCTTAACGGGTGGGTTGAACACTGAAGCTTTCTTT.

The gene calls are TRBV28 and TRBJ2-3, with a weak D call TRBD2 (6 bases). CDR1 is MDHEN and CDR2 is SYDVKM in the germline V gene. The CDR3 totals 16 residues. The V end was cut by 3 bases, the J end by 2 bases, with 15 bases between. The CDR3 protein is CASSFTGSGSTDTQYF. CDR3 bases: TGTGCCAGCAGTTTCACCGGGAGCGGTTCCACAGATACGCAGTATTTT.

This clone was seen only once. J is TRBJ1-1 and V is TRBV7-2, with 11 bases identical to TRBD1. The CDR3 has 13 residues. Germline V gene data show CDR1 as SGHTA and CDR2 as FQGNSA. Trimming removed 1 base from V and 10 bases from J; junction bases left unmatched: 2. The CDR3 nucleotides are TGTGCCAGCAGCTTAGTCGGACAGGGGGCAGCTTTCTTT. This sequence encodes CASSLVGQGAAFF.

This chain joins TRBV7-2 and TRBJ1-4; D call uncertain. Germline-derived CDR1 and CDR2 are SGHTA and FQGNSA. There are 13 residues in the CDR3. Trimming removed 1 base at V and 12 bases at J, with 12 bases between. CDR3 sequence (DNA): TGTGCCAGCAGCTTAGGGCAGATAGAGGAACTGTTTTTT. Translated, it gives CASSLGQIEELFF.

The chain recombines TRBV19 with TRBJ2-4; 15 bases match TRBD2. Germline assignment: CDR1 LNHDA and CDR2 SQIVND (reference sequence). The CDR3 length is 20 residues. V shed 6 bases, J shed 2 bases, and the junction held 14 bases outside the gene matches. The CDR3, as DNA: TGTGCCAGTAGAAGCGACAGGGGAGGACTAGCGGGAGGGTCCAAAAACATTCAGTACTTC. This translates into CASRSDRGGLAGGSKNIQYF.

This clone was seen once. The chain is built from TRBV3-1 (or the pseudogene TRBV3-2) and TRBJ1-2; perhaps TRBD1 as D (6 bases). Germline V gives CDR1 LGHDT, CDR2 YNNKEL (reference sequence). This CDR3 has 13 residues. V was pared by 1 base and J by 6 bases, with 9 bases between. The CDR3 spells CASSQVEGDGYTF. The CDR3 DNA sequence: TGTGCCAGCAGCCAAGTGGAGGGGGATGGCTACACCTTC.

The V call is TRBV27, the J call TRBJ2-3; D possibly corresponds to TRBD2 (6 bases). Trimming removed 5 bases at V and 2 bases at J, with 14 bases between. This CDR3 comprises 15 residues. CDR1 and CDR2 from the germline V gene are MNHEY and SMNVEV (reference sequence). The CDR3 DNA sequence: TGTGCCAGCAGTCCAGGCGGGGCGGACACAGATACGCAGTATTTT. Amino acid sequence: CASSPGGADTDTQYF.